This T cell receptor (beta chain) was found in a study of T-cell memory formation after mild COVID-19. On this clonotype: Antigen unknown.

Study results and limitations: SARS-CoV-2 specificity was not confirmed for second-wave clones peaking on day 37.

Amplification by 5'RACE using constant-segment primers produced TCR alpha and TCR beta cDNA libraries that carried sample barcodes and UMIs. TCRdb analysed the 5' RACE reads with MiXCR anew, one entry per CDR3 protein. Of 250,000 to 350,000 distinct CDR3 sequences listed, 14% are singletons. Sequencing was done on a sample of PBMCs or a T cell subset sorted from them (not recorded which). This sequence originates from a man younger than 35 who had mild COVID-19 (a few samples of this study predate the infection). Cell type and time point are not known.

This CDR3 is CAIRPTDKQETQYF. The CDR3 region has the DNA TGTGCCATCAGGCCGACGGACAAACAAGAGACCCAGTACTTC. The rearrangement uses TRBV10-3 and TRBJ2-5, with a weak D call TRBD1 (5 bases). The CDR3 has 14 residues. CDR1 and CDR2 from the germline V gene are ENHRY and SYGVKD. V gave up 6 bases and J gave up 2 bases, with 13 bases separating them.